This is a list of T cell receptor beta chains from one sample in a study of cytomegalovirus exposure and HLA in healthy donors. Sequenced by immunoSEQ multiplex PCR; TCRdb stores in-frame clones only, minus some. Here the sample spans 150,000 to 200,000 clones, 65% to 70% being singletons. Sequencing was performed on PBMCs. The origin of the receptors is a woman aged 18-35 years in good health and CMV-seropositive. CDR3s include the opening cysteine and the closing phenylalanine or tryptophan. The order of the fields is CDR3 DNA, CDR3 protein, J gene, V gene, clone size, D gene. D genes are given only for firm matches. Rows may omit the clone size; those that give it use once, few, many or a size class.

CDR3nt: TGCGCCAGCAGCCTCGCCTCCGGGACAGGGTGGAAGGAAACAGATACGCAGTATTTT; CDR3aa: CASSLASGTGWKETDTQYF; j_gene: TRBJ2-3; v_gene: TRBV5-1; abundance: few; d_gene: TRBD1
CDR3nt: TGTGCCAGCAGTTCCCTTTACGGACTGCGCTACGAGCAGTACTTC; CDR3aa: CASSSLYGLRYEQYF; j_gene: TRBJ2-7; v_gene: TRBV6-5; abundance: .; d_gene: .
CDR3nt: TGTGCCAGCAGCCTACGGGCGGATGGGGCCTATGGCTACACCTTC; CDR3aa: CASSLRADGAYGYTF; j_gene: TRBJ1-2; v_gene: TRBV6-4; abundance: .; d_gene: .
CDR3nt: TGTGCCAGCAGTCCTGGGCAGGCCATCTATAGCAATCAGCCCCAGCATTTT; CDR3aa: CASSPGQAIYSNQPQHF; j_gene: TRBJ1-5; v_gene: TRBV27; abundance: .; d_gene: .
CDR3nt: TGTGCCAGCTCACCCCGGGACCCTACCGGGGGAGGTACGCAGTATTTT; CDR3aa: CASSPRDPTGGGTQYF; j_gene: TRBJ2-3; v_gene: TRBV18; abundance: .; d_gene: .
CDR3nt: TGCGCCAGCAGCGGGACTAGCGGGAGGATGTCCGAGACCCAGTACTTC; CDR3aa: CASSGTSGRMSETQYF; j_gene: TRBJ2-5; v_gene: TRBV5-1; abundance: .; d_gene: TRBD2
CDR3nt: TGTGCCAGCAGTGGGGAGTCCTACGAGCAGTACTTC; CDR3aa: CASSGESYEQYF; j_gene: TRBJ2-7; v_gene: TRBV6-5; abundance: .; d_gene: .
CDR3nt: TGTGCCAGCAGCTCGGGACAGGTTAATTCACCCCTCCACTTT; CDR3aa: CASSSGQVNSPLHF; j_gene: TRBJ1-6; v_gene: TRBV11-3; abundance: .; d_gene: TRBD1
CDR3nt: TGCGCCAGCAGCCCGCGGACTAGCGGGGGCGAGCAGTACTTC; CDR3aa: CASSPRTSGGEQYF; j_gene: TRBJ2-7; v_gene: TRBV4-1; abundance: once; d_gene: TRBD2
CDR3nt: TGTGCCAGCAGTTACGCAGATTCTAACACCGGGGAGCTGTTTTTT; CDR3aa: CASSYADSNTGELFF; j_gene: TRBJ2-2; v_gene: TRBV6-5; abundance: .; d_gene: .
CDR3nt: TGCAGCGCGGGGGGCGGTGCAACTAATGAAAAACTGTTTTTT; CDR3aa: CSAGGGATNEKLFF; j_gene: TRBJ1-4; v_gene: TRBV29-1; abundance: few; d_gene: .
CDR3nt: TGTGCCTGGACCCCGGGGGGCTGGGGTGGCTACACCTTC; CDR3aa: CAWTPGGWGGYTF; j_gene: TRBJ1-2; v_gene: TRBV30; abundance: .; d_gene: .
CDR3nt: TGTGCCAGCAGAACCGGGACAAACAACCACGAGCAGTACTTC; CDR3aa: CASRTGTNNHEQYF; j_gene: TRBJ2-7; v_gene: TRBV28; abundance: .; d_gene: .
CDR3nt: TGTGCCAGCAGCACTGGACAGGCTCAAGAGACCCAGTACTTC; CDR3aa: CASSTGQAQETQYF; j_gene: TRBJ2-5; v_gene: TRBV5-4; abundance: .; d_gene: TRBD1
CDR3nt: TGTGCCAGCAGCCCAAGGGGCCTCATACAGGGGGCTGGCTATGGCTACACCTTC; CDR3aa: CASSPRGLIQGAGYGYTF; j_gene: TRBJ1-2; v_gene: TRBV4-2; abundance: .; d_gene: TRBD1
CDR3nt: TGTGCCAGCCTCTGGACTAGCGGGGGTGAGCAGTTCTTC; CDR3aa: CASLWTSGGEQFF; j_gene: TRBJ2-1; v_gene: TRBV2; abundance: .; d_gene: TRBD2